This TCR beta chain was documented in a study of blood T cell repertoires in COVID-19. Across the whole study: Some COVID-19 samples were acute and others convalescent; all came from the United States, Italy and Spain.

The CDR3 is 14 residues long. V lost 1 base to trimming and J lost 10 bases, with 11 bases between them. CDR1 and CDR2 from the germline V gene are SGHTA and FQGTGA. Original analysis: Counts of nucleated cells, estimated from reference gene primer amplification, were obtained. Sequenced by immunoSEQ multiplex PCR; TCRdb stores in-frame clones only, minus some. The DNA gave D and trimming, while V, J and clone size come from that table. The table includes approximately 170,000 clones, around two thirds detected once. Sequenced: peripheral blood. The sequence derives from a woman aged 80 or over with acute or convalescent COVID-19. The chain combines TRBV7-3 with TRBJ1-6, with no clear D. The CDR3: CASSLMGFESPLHF. The DNA of the CDR3 is TGTGCCAGCAGCTTAATGGGCTTTGAATCACCCCTCCACTTT.